Listed below are T cell receptor beta chains from one sample, sequenced in a study of blood T cell repertoires in COVID-19. This table comes from immunoSEQ multiplex PCR, and its TCRdb copy is limited to in-frame clones, with some not included. The sample lists roughly 150,000 clones; 75% to 90% were seen once. Sample: peripheral blood. These receptor sequences come from a woman between 40 and 50 years old with acute or convalescent COVID-19. Both conserved end residues are part of each CDR3.

CDR3	V	J
CASSQQTGSGSYEQYF	TRBV7-9	TRBJ2-7
CASSPPLRVGYTF	TRBV5-6	TRBJ1-2
CASSFWGLTDEQYF	TRBV13	TRBJ2-7
CASSLATGSENTEAFF	TRBV27	TRBJ1-1
CASSQRQLGARETQYF	TRBV14	TRBJ2-5
CASSSRLRLPYTDTQYF	TRBV28	TRBJ2-3
CASGLGQVLNEQFF	TRBV12-5	TRBJ2-1
CASRRHNYEQYF	TRBV28	TRBJ2-7
CASSLDPAGGVYEQYF	TRBV5-8	TRBJ2-7
CASTLTANYGYTF	TRBV6-5	TRBJ1-2
CASSLGRKGLAEQETQYF	TRBV5-1	TRBJ2-5
CASSKSGTNTGELFF	TRBV6-5	TRBJ2-2
CASSPRQGDNYGYTF	TRBV19	TRBJ1-2
CASSYNRGQETQYF	TRBV6-5	TRBJ2-5
CASSVNPRDTKNEQFF	TRBV9	TRBJ2-1
CASSPYLGTGGDEQYF	TRBV19	TRBJ2-7
CASSRTGELFF	TRBV11-3	TRBJ2-2
CSVTNSGGALNEQFF	TRBV29-1	TRBJ2-1
CASSLSQSALPDTQYF	TRBV5-1	TRBJ2-3
CAWSVRQGDSPLHF	TRBV30	TRBJ1-6
CASSSGLAAVGELFF	TRBV13	TRBJ2-2
CASSYLDSGELFF	TRBV28	TRBJ2-2
CATSGHRDSLNEQFF	TRBV24-1	TRBJ2-1
CASSTGLAGGLDTQYF	TRBV10-2	TRBJ2-3
CASSQTQGGTDTQYF	TRBV3-1/TRBV3-2	TRBJ2-3
CASSLVGTSVDEQFF	TRBV7-3	TRBJ2-1
CASSRTGAGTEAFF	TRBV2	TRBJ1-1
CASSHPTGNYGYTF	TRBV5-4	TRBJ1-2
CASSFETGNSPLHF	TRBV5-4	TRBJ1-6